This T cell receptor (beta chain) is from a study of cytomegalovirus exposure and HLA in healthy donors. This clone has just a few counts. This CDR3 contains 16 residues. Germline V gene sequence: CDR1 SEHNR, CDR2 FQNEAQ (reference sequence). Trimming at V came to 1 base and at J to 4 bases, leaving 10 bases not matched to a gene. Sequenced by immunoSEQ multiplex PCR; TCRdb stores in-frame clones only, minus some. In the table there are about 110,000 clones, approximately 91% of which are singletons. The chain uses TRBV7-9 and TRBJ2-7, with 7 bases matching TRBD1. This clonotype was sampled from a young woman in good health and CMV-seronegative. Sequenced input: PBMCs. In nucleotides, the CDR3 is TGTGCCAGCAGCTTAGTAGGGGGCGCGTTAGGGTACGAGCAGTACTTC. Protein: CASSLVGGALGYEQYF.